The 13 T cell receptor beta chains given below trace back to one sample, sequenced in a study of T-cell memory formation after mild COVID-19. TCRdb re-called the 5' RACE reads through MiXCR, storing one row per CDR3 protein. The sample yields about 110,000 distinct CDR3 sequences, roughly 12% seen once. Sequencing used PBMCs or a T cell subset sorted from them (not recorded which). These TCRs come from an adult woman who had mild COVID-19 (a few samples of this study predate the infection). Cell type and time point are not known.

The chain joins TRBV20-1 to TRBJ1-1, with unresolved D. The V gene lost 1 base and the J gene lost 4 bases, with 10 bases spanning the gap. This CDR3 contains 13 residues. Germline V gene sequence: CDR1 DFQATT, CDR2 SNEGSKA (reference sequence). CDR3 nucleotides: TGCAGTGCTAGAGGCCGTATGGGCACTGAAGCTTTCTTT. It specifies CSARGRMGTEAFF.

The sample holds a few counts of this clonotype. The V and J genes are TRBV27 and TRBJ2-2, with 9 bases lining up with TRBD2. Trimming at V came to 3 bases and at J to 4 bases, leaving 9 bases not matched to a gene. Germline CDR1 and CDR2: MNHEY and SMNVEV (reference sequence). This CDR3 region has 17 residues. CDR3 sequence (DNA): TGTGCCAGCAGTTTCGTGGGGGGTAGCGGGGGCACCGGGGAGCTGTTTTTT. Its protein product is CASSFVGGSGGTGELFF.

In this sample, this clonotype turned up a few times. This sequence joins TRBV2 and TRBJ2-1; tentative D call: TRBD2 (6 bases). The CDR3 spans 13 residues. Between the trimmed V and J ends, which lost 6 bases and 8 bases, there was a span of 14 bases. CDR1 and CDR2 from the germline V gene are SNHLY and FYNNEI. The CDR3 here is CASRDPPGDEQFF. CDR3 nucleotide sequence: TGTGCCAGCAGGGATCCGCCGGGGGATGAGCAGTTCTTC.

The chain is built from TRBV7-2 and TRBJ2-7, with D perhaps TRBD2 (6 bases). CDR3 length: 18 residues. Deletions cut 3 bases from V and 7 bases from J, with 28 bases between. Germline CDR1 reads SGHTA; CDR2 reads FQGNSA. In DNA form, the CDR3 reads TGTGCCAGCAGCTTGAGCCATCCCGGGGCGGCGGGGTTGGGAGAGCAGTACTTC. It is translated as CASSLSHPGAAGLGEQYF. Full variable domain (outside the CDR3, taken from reference TRBV7-2 and TRBJ2-7): GAGVSQSPSNKVTEKGKDVELRCDPISGHTALYWYRQSLGQGLEFLIYFQGNSAPDKSGLPSDRFSAERTGGSVSTLTIQRTQQEDSAVYLCASSLSHPGAAGLGEQYFGPGTRLTVT.

This chain uses TRBV4-1 with TRBJ2-7; 8 nucleotides line up with TRBD1. CDR3 length: 14 amino acids. Germline lookup yields CDR1 MGHRA and CDR2 YSYEKL. V shed 4 bases and J 7 bases; nucleotides not matched to a gene: 9. The chain's CDR3 is CASSPRDRPREQYF. CDR3 DNA sequence: TGCGCCAGCAGCCCCCGGGACAGGCCGAGGGAGCAGTACTTC.

The gene calls are TRBV7-2 and TRBJ2-2, with TRBD2 matching over 9 bases. Germline V gene sequence: CDR1 SGHTA, CDR2 FQGNSA. Trimming took 11 bases from V and 7 from J; bases not matched to a gene: 8. The CDR3 runs to 13 residues. CDR3 region: CAVPGLAVGELFF. As DNA, the CDR3 is TGTGCCGTCCCGGGACTAGCTGTCGGGGAGCTGTTTTTT.

The chain carries TRBV7-8 and TRBJ2-1, with 11 bases identical to TRBD1. The CDR3 loop spans 14 amino acids. Trimming cost V 5 bases and J 9 bases; bases outside gene matches: 6. Per germline, CDR1 SGHVS and CDR2 FQNEAQ. CDR3 sequence (DNA): TGTGCCAGCAGCGGACAGGGGGCCCCCAGTGAGCAGTTCTTC. Translation: CASSGQGAPSEQFF.

The chain recombines TRBV5-1 with TRBJ2-1; 9 bases are shared with TRBD2. Germline CDR1 SGHRS, CDR2 YFSETQ. The CDR3 spans 18 residues. J lost 7 bases, V lost 3 bases, and 17 bases had no gene match. The CDR3 bases are TGCGCCAGCAGCTCGGGGCTAGGCGGGGGGGCCGGTGGTAATGAGCAGTTCTTC. Translated: CASSSGLGGGAGGNEQFF.

V usage is TRBV5-1 and J usage is TRBJ1-1, with a possible D match to TRBD1 (5 bases). The CDR3 totals 13 residues. Germline loops: CDR1 SGHRS, CDR2 YFSETQ. V was cut by 5 bases and J by 1 base, with 9 bases left in between. The CDR3 DNA is TGCGCCAGCAGTTCGAGGGGGAACACTGAAGCTTTCTTT. This encodes CASSSRGNTEAFF.

V and J are TRBV24-1 and TRBJ2-1; TRBD2 agrees at 7 bases. Germline V CDR1 and CDR2: KGHDR, SFDVKD. V lost 7 bases to trimming and J lost 0 bases; unmatched junction nucleotides: 8. The CDR3 extends over 16 amino acids. The CDR3 here is CATRGGRESSYNEQFF. CDR3 nucleotides: TGTGCCACCAGGGGGGGGAGGGAGAGCTCCTACAATGAGCAGTTCTTC.

The chain combines TRBV12-3 or TRBV12-4 with TRBJ1-2, with D perhaps matching TRBD1 (5 bases). Trimming shortened V by 3 bases and J by 3 bases, and 11 bases separated the two germline ends. The CDR3 runs 14 residues. CDR3 in amino acids: CASSFPGAYYGYTF. CDR3 in DNA: TGTGCCAGCAGTTTCCCTGGGGCCTACTATGGCTACACCTTC.

The chain employs TRBV24-1 and TRBJ1-2; TRBD1 matches at 9 bases. CDR3 length: 15 residues. Unmatched junction bases numbered 9, after V lost 3 bases and J lost 8 bases. Germline loops: CDR1 KGHDR, CDR2 SFDVKD. The DNA for the CDR3 is TGTGCCACCAGTGATGCCGGGACAGGGTTTCTCGGCTACACCTTC. Encoded protein: CATSDAGTGFLGYTF.

The chain uses TRBV6-2 or TRBV6-3 and TRBJ2-7; 8 nucleotides line up with TRBD1. From germline, CDR1 is MNHEY and CDR2 SVGEGT. V dropped 2 bases and J dropped 2; count of bases not matched to a gene: 5. There are 15 residues in the CDR3. DNA for the CDR3: TGTGCCAGCAGTTACGACGGACAGGGAACCTACGAGCAGTACTTC. It translates to CASSYDGQGTYEQYF.